The 8 T cell receptor beta chains given below trace back to one sample, sequenced in a study of Ad26.COV2.S vaccination and SARS-CoV-2 variants. The protocol was immunoSEQ multiplex PCR, while the TCRdb copy is restricted to in-frame clones and leaves out a portion. This table holds 200,000 to 300,000 clones, 70% to 90% found once. The treatment was: roughly 18 received Ad26.COV2.S at low or high dose, single or two shots; about 5 received placebo; per-sample allocation not given. On day 63 after the first injection, vaccine and placebo recipients gave samples. The input for sequencing was peripheral blood, taken in a trial of Ad26.COV2.S vaccine versus placebo. The receptors shown here come from a person aged 18 to 65 who received the Ad26.COV2.S COVID-19 vaccine or a placebo.

The rearrangement links TRBV28 to TRBJ1-5, with TRBD1 matching over 7 bases. The CDR3 sequence is 15 residues long. Germline V lookup: CDR1 MDHEN, CDR2 SYDVKM. Trimming cost V 4 bases and J 4 bases; bases outside gene matches: 7. The CDR3 is CASSSLGTVNQPQHF. CDR3 sequence (DNA): TGTGCCAGCAGTTCCCTTGGGACAGTAAATCAGCCCCAGCATTTT.

For the CDR3, the DNA is TGCAGTGCCCCTGGCGACGAGCAGTACTTC. Its translation is CSAPGDEQYF. The V and J genes are TRBV20-1 and TRBJ2-7; D is undetermined. Per germline, CDR1 DFQATT and CDR2 SNEGSKA (reference sequence). V lost 6 bases, J lost 5 bases, and 8 bases lay in between. CDR3 length equals 10 residues.

There are a few counts of this clone. The CDR3 reads CASRPDRSYGYTF. The CDR3 bases are TGTGCCAGTAGACCGGACAGGAGCTATGGCTACACCTTC. V and J are TRBV19 and TRBJ1-2; 7 bases fit TRBD1. Germline CDR1 LNHDA, CDR2 SQIVND (reference sequence). The V gene end was trimmed by 6 bases and the J gene end by 4 bases; junction bases not matched to a gene: 5. CDR3 length equals 13 residues.

The J gene is TRBJ2-5, the V gene TRBV7-9; D uncertain. Germline lookup yields CDR1 SEHNR and CDR2 FQNEAQ (reference sequence). The CDR3 length is 14 residues. V was pared by 8 bases and J by 4 bases, with 17 bases between. CDR3 protein: CASSLDRGVETQYF. CDR3 sequence (DNA): TGTGCCAGCTCGCTAGACCGAGGAGTAGAGACCCAGTACTTC.

The V call is TRBV15, the J call TRBJ1-1; 10 bases agree with TRBD1. V shed 0 bases and J 8 bases; nucleotides not matched to a gene: 9. The length of the CDR3 is 16 residues. Germline V gene data show CDR1 as LNHNV and CDR2 as YYDKDF (reference sequence). CDR3 nucleotide sequence: TGTGCCACCAGCAGAGATCCGAGGGACAGGGGTTCGGAAGCTTTCTTT. The encoded protein is CATSRDPRDRGSEAFF.

V is TRBV11-2 and J is TRBJ2-7, with TRBD2 as a possible D gene (5 bases). Trimming cost V 1 base and J 6 bases, with 10 bases left between them. Germline V gene data show CDR1 as SGHAT and CDR2 as FQNNGV. The CDR3 runs to 13 residues. CDR3 sequence: CASSLGPLGEQYF. For the CDR3, the DNA is TGTGCCAGCAGCTTAGGCCCACTAGGCGAGCAGTACTTC.

V gene TRBV30 combines with J gene TRBJ2-5, with 7 bases matching TRBD1. J lost 4 bases, V lost 1 base, and 9 bases had no gene match. The CDR3 spans 15 residues. CDR1 and CDR2 from the germline V gene are GTSNPN and SVGIG (reference sequence). For the CDR3, the DNA is TGTGCCTGGAGTGATACACAGGGGTTCGGAGAGACCCAGTACTTC. It yields the protein CAWSDTQGFGETQYF.

The rearrangement joins TRBV4-1 to TRBJ1-6; TRBD1 might be the D (5 bases). The CDR3 has 13 residues. Trimming pared 0 bases from V and 8 bases from J, leaving 5 bases between. Germline V gene lookup returns CDR1 MGHRA and CDR2 YSYEKL. CDR3 sequence (DNA): TGCGCCAGCAGCCAAGAACAGGATTCACCCCTCCACTTT. It specifies CASSQEQDSPLHF.